This TCR beta chain was sequenced during a study of blood T cell repertoires in COVID-19. Study-wide context: Donors in the United States, Italy and Spain gave samples during acute or convalescent COVID-19. The analysed material was cDNA or gDNA that came from T cells, B-cell-depleted T cells, or PBMCs.

In the original analysis: Using reference gene primer amplification, nucleated cell counts were estimated. Profiled with immunoSEQ multiplex PCR; TCRdb holds only in-frame clones, not every one. V and J calls and clone size are as listed in that table; D and trimming were resolved from the DNA. This table holds roughly 140,000 clones, around nine tenths found once. The germline V gene encodes CDR1 KGHSH and CDR2 LQKENI. The V and J ends lost 3 bases and 0 bases respectively, with 8 bases between them. The CDR3 covers 14 residues. The chain uses TRBV18 and TRBJ1-2, with D unresolved. The TCR comes from a woman between 40 and 55 years old with acute or convalescent COVID-19. The sequenced material came from peripheral blood. The DNA for the CDR3 is TGTGCCAGCTCACCGGGCAGAGCTAACTATGGCTACACCTTC. Amino acids: CASSPGRANYGYTF.